This T cell receptor beta chain was sequenced for a study of tumor and adjacent non-tumor tissue in lung cancer. Overall study context: The patients, roughly eleven men and a few women, were roughly 30 to 80 with stage I to III disease. Around 4.4 million productive TCRbeta reads were obtained per sample on average. Overall study findings and caveats: Patients with more diverse tumor TCRs had worse survival. Tumor repertoires had a smaller top 100 clone share than normal lung.

About this clonotype: Antigen unknown. The conserved phenylalanine or tryptophan normally closing the CDR3 is absent here, so this likely arose from a read error.

Per the germline V gene, CDR1 is SQVTM and CDR2 is ANQGSEA. The CDR3 loop spans 14 amino acids. V shed 3 bases and J 4 bases; nucleotides not matched to a gene: 8. This sample's RNA came from whole unsorted tissue. Distant lung tissue was collected more than 3 cm away from the tumor edge. A modified ARM-PCR protocol with three rounds of nested PCR amplified TCRbeta. MiXCR, applied by TCRdb to the multiplex PCR reads, yields one record per CDR3 protein. The sample records approximately 100,000 distinct CDR3 sequences, around three fifths being singletons. This chain uses TRBV29-1 with TRBJ2-7; 8 bases line up with TRBD2. The sequence was obtained from a man aged 30 to 45 with non-small cell lung cancer. Specimen: distant non-tumor lung tissue. The CDR3 DNA reads TGCAGCGTTGACTCAGGGACTAGTTCTTACGAGCAGTACTCC. This sequence encodes CSVDSGTSSYEQYS.